This TCR beta chain was obtained from a study of OX40 agonist ivuxolimab in advanced cancers. Study-level background: Enrolled patients in dose escalation had cancers that were hepatocellular carcinoma, melanoma, renal cell or head and neck cancer. Of the participants, over 30% had some prior anti-PD-1, anti-PD-L1 or anti-CTLA-4 therapy, which was allowed. The study, taken as a whole, reports: Average numbers of expanded clones were greater in CD8+ T cells than in CD4+.

Blood was sampled at baseline, cycle 4 day 1, and cycle 7 day 1. As concerns this clone: Its antigen is not known.

TCRdb's table, derived via immunoSEQ multiplex PCR, lists solely in-frame clones and lacks some. This table has approximately 76,000 clones, 70% to 90% appearing once. This CDR3 spans 14 amino acids. V was clipped by 5 bases and J by 1 base; unmatched bases: 2. Looked up from germline, CDR1 is SNHLY and CDR2 is FYNNEI. The source material was CD4+ or CD8+ T cells sorted from blood, sampled in a trial of the OX40 agonist ivuxolimab. This clonotype was obtained from an adult with an advanced solid tumor such as melanoma, head and neck, liver or kidney cancer. The chain uses TRBV2 and TRBJ1-1; 9 bases agree with TRBD1. In nucleotides, the CDR3 is TGTGCCAGCAGTCCGACAGGGGGGAACACTGAAGCTTTCTTT. Amino acids: CASSPTGGNTEAFF. The variable domain in full, completed from reference TRBV2 and TRBJ1-1, reads EPEVTQTPSHQVTQMGQEVILRCVPISNHLYFYWYRQILGQKVEFLVSFYNNEISEKSEIFDDQFSVERPDGSNFTLKIRSTKLEDSAMYFCASSPTGGNTEAFFGQGTRLTVV.